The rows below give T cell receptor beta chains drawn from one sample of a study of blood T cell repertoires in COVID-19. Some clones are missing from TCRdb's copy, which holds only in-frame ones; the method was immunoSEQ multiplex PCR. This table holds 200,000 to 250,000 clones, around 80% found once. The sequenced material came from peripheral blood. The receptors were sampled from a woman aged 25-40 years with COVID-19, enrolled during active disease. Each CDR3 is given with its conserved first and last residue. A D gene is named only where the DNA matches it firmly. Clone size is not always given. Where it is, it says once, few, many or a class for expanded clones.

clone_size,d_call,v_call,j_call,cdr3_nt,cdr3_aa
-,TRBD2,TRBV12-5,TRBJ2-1,TGTGCTAGTGGGATTAGCGGGGGGGGCTACAATGAGCAGTTCTTC,CASGISGGGYNEQFF
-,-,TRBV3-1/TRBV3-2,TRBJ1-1,TGTGCCAGCAGCCAAGATCTTGAGGGTAACACTGAAGCTTTCTTT,CASSQDLEGNTEAFF
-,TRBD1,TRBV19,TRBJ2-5,TGTGCCAGTAGTATAGGGGACAGTCTGTACCAAGAGACCCAGTACTTC,CASSIGDSLYQETQYF
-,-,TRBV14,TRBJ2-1,TGTGCCAGCAGCCAAGCTACGCGGAATGAGCAGTTCTTC,CASSQATRNEQFF
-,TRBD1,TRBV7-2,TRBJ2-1,TGTGCCAGCAGACCCGGACAGGGCTACAATGAGCAGTTCTTC,CASRPGQGYNEQFF
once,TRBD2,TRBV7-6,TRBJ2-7,TGTGCCAGCAGCGAACTAGCGGGGGCAACCTACGAGCAGTACTTC,CASSELAGATYEQYF
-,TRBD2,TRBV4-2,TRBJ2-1,TGTGCCAGCAGCCAAGATCGAGCGGGAGGGCGGAATGAGCAGTTCTTC,CASSQDRAGGRNEQFF
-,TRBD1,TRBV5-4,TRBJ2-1,TGTGCCAGCAGCCACCGGACAGGGGTCGAGCAGTTCTTC,CASSHRTGVEQFF
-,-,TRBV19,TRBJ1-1,TGTGCCAGTATGGGGCCGGACGGAATCGGGAACACTGAAGCTTTCTTT,CASMGPDGIGNTEAFF
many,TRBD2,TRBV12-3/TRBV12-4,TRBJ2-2,TGTGCCAGCGGGGCGCGGGGGGCCGGGGAGCTGTTTTTT,CASGARGAGELFF
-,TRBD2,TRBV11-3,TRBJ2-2,TGTGCCAGCAGCTCTCTAGCGGGAGGCACCGGGGAGCTGTTTTTT,CASSSLAGGTGELFF
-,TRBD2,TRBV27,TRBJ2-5,TGTGCCAGCAGTTTGGGCGGGGGGCCTCAAGAGACCCAGTACTTC,CASSLGGGPQETQYF
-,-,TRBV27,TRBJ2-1,TGTGCCAGCAGTCACCGGGACATACAAAATGAGCAGTTCTTC,CASSHRDIQNEQFF
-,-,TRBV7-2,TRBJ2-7,TGTGCCAGCAGCTCCGGGACTTTGCTTTACGAGCAGTACTTC,CASSSGTLLYEQYF
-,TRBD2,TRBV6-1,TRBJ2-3,TGTGCCAGCAGTGACCGGGGGGGACTAGCGGGGCCAGATACGCAGTATTTT,CASSDRGGLAGPDTQYF
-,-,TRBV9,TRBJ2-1,TGTGCCAGCAGCGTAGAGGCTAGTGGGTCCTACAATGAGCAGTTCTTC,CASSVEASGSYNEQFF
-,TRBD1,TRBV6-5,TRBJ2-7,TGTGCCAGCAGTTCCCGACAGGGGGCTTACGAGCAGTACTTC,CASSSRQGAYEQYF
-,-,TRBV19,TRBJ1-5,TGTGCCAGTAGTATTTCAGGGGGCAATCAGCCCCAGCATTTT,CASSISGGNQPQHF
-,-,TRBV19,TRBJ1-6,TGTGCCAGTAGTATGGACAAGTCACCCCTCCACTTT,CASSMDKSPLHF
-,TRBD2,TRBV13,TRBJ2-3,TGTGCCAGCAGCTTAGGCATAGCGGGGGGCCTCACAGATACGCAGTATTTT,CASSLGIAGGLTDTQYF
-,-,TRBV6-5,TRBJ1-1,TGTGCCAGCGGGGACCCACCCGGGGGTGGCACTGAAGCTTTCTTT,CASGDPPGGGTEAFF
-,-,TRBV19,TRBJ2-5,TGTGCCAGTAACATAGGCGGGTTGGGTGAGACCCAGTACTTC,CASNIGGLGETQYF
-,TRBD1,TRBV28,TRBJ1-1,TGTGCCAGCAGTCGTCCCGGGACAGGGAGGACTGAAGCTTTCTTT,CASSRPGTGRTEAFF
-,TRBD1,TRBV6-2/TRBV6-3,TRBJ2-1,TGTGCCAGCAGTTACCTTGGACCAGGGGGTGAGCAGTTCTTC,CASSYLGPGGEQFF
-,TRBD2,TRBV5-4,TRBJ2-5,TGTGCCAGCAGCCCCAGGACTAGCGGGAGACCAGAGACCCAGTACTTC,CASSPRTSGRPETQYF
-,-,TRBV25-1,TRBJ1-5,TGTGCCAGCAGTGAGCAGGGGTTAGGCAATCAGCCCCAGCATTTT,CASSEQGLGNQPQHF
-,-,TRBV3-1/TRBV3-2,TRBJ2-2,TGTGCCAGCAGCGCACAGGTGAACACCGGGGAGCTGTTTTTT,CASSAQVNTGELFF
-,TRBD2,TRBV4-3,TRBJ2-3,TGCGCCAGCAGCCAAGTAGGTGCGGGAGGGGGCACAGATACGCAGTATTTT,CASSQVGAGGGTDTQYF
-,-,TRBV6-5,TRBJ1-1,TGTGCCAGCAGTTTGGACAGCCCCATGAACACTGAAGCTTTCTTT,CASSLDSPMNTEAFF
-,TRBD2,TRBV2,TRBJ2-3,TGTGCCAGCAGTGAGATCGGGACTAGCGGGAGACGCACAGATACGCAGTATTTT,CASSEIGTSGRRTDTQYF
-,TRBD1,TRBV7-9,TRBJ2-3,TGTGCCAGCAGCTTTGCCGGGACAGGGAATACGCAGTATTTT,CASSFAGTGNTQYF
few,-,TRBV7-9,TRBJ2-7,TGTGCCAGCAGCTTAGCACGGGTCGGGTACGAGCAGTACTTC,CASSLARVGYEQYF
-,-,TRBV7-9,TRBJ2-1,TGTGCCAGCAGCTTTAGCGAGGTTTCCCGCAATGAGCAGTTCTTC,CASSFSEVSRNEQFF
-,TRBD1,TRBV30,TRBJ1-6,TGTGCCTGGAGTCCGCCGGGACAGGGAAAATCACCCCTCCACTTT,CAWSPPGQGKSPLHF
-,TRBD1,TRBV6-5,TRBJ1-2,TGTGCCAGCAGCCACGGGACAGGGAACTATGGCTACACCTTC,CASSHGTGNYGYTF
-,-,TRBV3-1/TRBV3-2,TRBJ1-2,TGTGCCAGCAGCCAAGATATACTCGGCTACACCTTC,CASSQDILGYTF
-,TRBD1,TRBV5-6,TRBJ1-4,TGTGCCAGCAGCTTTTTTCGTGCGACAGGGTGGAATGAAAAACTGTTTTTT,CASSFFRATGWNEKLFF
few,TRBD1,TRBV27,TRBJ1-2,TGTGCCAGCAGTATGACAGGGGGATCGGGGTATGGCTACACCTTC,CASSMTGGSGYGYTF
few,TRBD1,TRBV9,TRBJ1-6,TGTGCCAGCAGCGCCTTATCCGGGACAGGGACCTCACCCCTCCACTTT,CASSALSGTGTSPLHF
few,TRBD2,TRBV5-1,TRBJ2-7,TGCGCCAGCAGCTTGGGACTAGCGGGAGGAACCGAGCAGTACTTC,CASSLGLAGGTEQYF
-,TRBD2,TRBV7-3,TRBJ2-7,TGTGCCAGCAGCTTAAGACTAGCTGGCTACGAGCAGTACTTC,CASSLRLAGYEQYF
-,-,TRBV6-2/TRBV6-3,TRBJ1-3,TGTGCCAGCAGTCAGGGGATCTCTGGAAACACCATATATTTT,CASSQGISGNTIYF
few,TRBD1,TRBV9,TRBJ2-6,TGTGCCAGCACTACAGGGGACCGCGGGGCCAACGTCCTGACTTTC,CASTTGDRGANVLTF
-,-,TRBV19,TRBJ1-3,TGTGCCAGTAGCACACGGACAGCGATCGGAAACACCATATATTTT,CASSTRTAIGNTIYF
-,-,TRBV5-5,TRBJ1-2,TGTGCCAGCAGCTTGGGACCGGGGTCTGACGGCTACACCTTC,CASSLGPGSDGYTF
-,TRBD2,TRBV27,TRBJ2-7,TGTGCCAGCAGCGGAAGAGCTAGCGGGAGCGAGCAGTACTTC,CASSGRASGSEQYF
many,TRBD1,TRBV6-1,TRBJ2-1,TGTGCCAGCAGTGAAAGGGTTCGACAGGGAAGCTACAATGAGCAGTTCTTC,CASSERVRQGSYNEQFF
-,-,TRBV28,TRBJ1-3,TGTGCCAGCGGTGGGGGACACTCTGGAAACACCATATATTTT,CASGGGHSGNTIYF
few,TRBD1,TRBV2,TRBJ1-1,TGTGCCAGCAGAGAGGGGGACAGATATAACACTGAAGCTTTCTTT,CASREGDRYNTEAFF